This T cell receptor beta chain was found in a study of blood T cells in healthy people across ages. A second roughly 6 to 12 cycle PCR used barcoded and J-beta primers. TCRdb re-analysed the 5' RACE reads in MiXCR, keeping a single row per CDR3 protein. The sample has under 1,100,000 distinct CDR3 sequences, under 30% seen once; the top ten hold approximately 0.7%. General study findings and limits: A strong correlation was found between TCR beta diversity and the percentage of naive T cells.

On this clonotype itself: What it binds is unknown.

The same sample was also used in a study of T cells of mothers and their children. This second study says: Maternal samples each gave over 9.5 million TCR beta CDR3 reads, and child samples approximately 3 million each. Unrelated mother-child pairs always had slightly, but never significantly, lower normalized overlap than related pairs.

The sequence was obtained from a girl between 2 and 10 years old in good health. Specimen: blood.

Here the CDR3 DNA reads TGTGCCAGCTCACCAGAGACAGGGACAGAGACCCAGTACTTC. Translated, it gives CASSPETGTETQYF. The chain links TRBV18 to TRBJ2-5, with 7 bases aligning to TRBD1. After removal of 2 bases from V and 4 bases from J, the junction contained 4 bases not matched to a gene. Per the germline V gene, CDR1 is KGHSH and CDR2 is LQKENI. This CDR3 has 14 amino acids.